Listed below are T cell receptor beta chains from one sample, sequenced in a study of T cell clusters in autoimmune cytopenias. Reprocessing the multiplex PCR reads, TCRdb reports a single entry for every CDR3 protein and omits DNA. This sample contains about 15,000 distinct CDR3 sequences. This sample was shared with a second study, whose subject was T cell repertoires in aging, cancer and after chemotherapy.

Sequencing input: peripheral blood. The receptors derive from a human donor in good health. Each CDR3 is given with its conserved first and last residue. Size is stated for part of the rows, as once, few or many counts, or as a class when the clone is expanded.

TRBV19,.,TRBJ1-5,CASSPIRQGNQPQHF
TRBV11-2,.,TRBJ2-5,CASSLAGVKETQYF
TRBV6-1,.,TRBJ2-7,CASSEAGGVYEQYF
TRBV12-3/TRBV12-4,.,TRBJ2-2,CASSLRSARTGELFF
TRBV18,.,TRBJ2-5,CASSPTVLAETQYF
TRBV6-5,.,TRBJ1-1,CASSYSGGRGEAFF
TRBV5-5,.,TRBJ1-1,CASSWTGGAPEAFF
TRBV6-6,.,TRBJ1-2,CASIRVFPANYGYTF
TRBV27,.,TRBJ1-1,CASSLSMPWTGTEAFF
TRBV13,.,TRBJ2-7,CASSLTAGSSYEQYF
TRBV27,.,TRBJ2-1,CASSRGTNEQFF
TRBV27,.,TRBJ2-7,CAVRADSYEQYF
TRBV19,.,TRBJ2-1,CASSRTSRNEQFF
TRBV27,.,TRBJ2-5,CASSRRNQETQYF
TRBV6-5,.,TRBJ2-7,CASSRLAGGTYEQYF
TRBV5-5,.,TRBJ2-4,CASSYTLDIQYF
TRBV11-3,medium-sized,TRBJ1-3,CASSRGFSGNTIYF
TRBV11-3,.,TRBJ2-5,CASSPGVLKETQYF
TRBV30,.,TRBJ1-2,CAWSPGQGPWDYGYTF
TRBV11-3,medium-sized,TRBJ2-3,CASSKAGVTDTQYF
TRBV5-1,.,TRBJ2-2,CASSHFFSGELFF
TRBV7-9,.,TRBJ2-7,CASSSRWVHEQYF
TRBV6-5,.,TRBJ2-7,CASNAVGTDSSHSYEQYF
TRBV7-6,.,TRBJ2-5,CASSLFDSQETQYF
TRBV6-5,medium-sized,TRBJ2-1,CASSFLDGSYNEQFF
TRBV6-5,.,TRBJ2-2,CASRLREGRDTGELFF
TRBV5-1,.,TRBJ2-1,CASSLSLAGGPTEQFF
TRBV6-5,.,TRBJ1-2,CASSGSGLGYTF
TRBV6-5,.,TRBJ2-7,CASSQANEQYF
TRBV27,.,TRBJ1-4,CASSFTGLGEKLFF
TRBV19,.,TRBJ2-6,CASRGGLLSGANVLTF
TRBV6-1,.,TRBJ2-7,CASSERGGSSYEQYF
TRBV19,.,TRBJ2-7,CASSTTGTSYEQYF
TRBV6-5,.,TRBJ2-1,CASSPILLDEQFF
TRBV30,.,TRBJ2-7,CAWSAWDLSYEQYF
TRBV6-5,.,TRBJ1-2,CASSYSAANYGYTF
TRBV6-5,.,TRBJ1-2,CASSYDRAELGYTF
TRBV7-6,.,TRBJ2-5,CASSPRAYQETQYF
TRBV5-6,.,TRBJ2-7,CASSLRREGRLEQYF
TRBV6-5,.,TRBJ2-3,CASSYGPKETDTQYF
TRBV6-5,.,TRBJ2-2,CASSLAVASGRLELFF
TRBV5-1,.,TRBJ2-5,CASSFTAPGGTQYF
TRBV7-2,.,TRBJ2-7,CASSYRTVTYEQYF
TRBV6-5,.,TRBJ1-5,CATGQGKQPQHF
TRBV15,.,TRBJ1-5,CATGAGSNQPQHF
TRBV30,.,TRBJ2-3,CAWSVGRETDTQYF
TRBV18,.,TRBJ2-5,CASSPSRDPSLWYF
TRBV28,.,TRBJ1-2,CASSFWGNGYTF
TRBV6-5,medium-sized,TRBJ2-1,CASRDRDLINEQFF
TRBV6-1,.,TRBJ2-3,CASSGTGLTDTQYF
TRBV18,.,TRBJ2-3,CASSPVETSGSTDTQYF
TRBV19,.,TRBJ1-1,CASSTDSNTEAFF
TRBV29-1,medium-sized,TRBJ2-5,CSVDSVRLGETQYF
TRBV6-5,.,TRBJ1-2,CASSYYRQGPYGYTF
TRBV30,.,TRBJ2-5,CAWSVLGQGEETQYF